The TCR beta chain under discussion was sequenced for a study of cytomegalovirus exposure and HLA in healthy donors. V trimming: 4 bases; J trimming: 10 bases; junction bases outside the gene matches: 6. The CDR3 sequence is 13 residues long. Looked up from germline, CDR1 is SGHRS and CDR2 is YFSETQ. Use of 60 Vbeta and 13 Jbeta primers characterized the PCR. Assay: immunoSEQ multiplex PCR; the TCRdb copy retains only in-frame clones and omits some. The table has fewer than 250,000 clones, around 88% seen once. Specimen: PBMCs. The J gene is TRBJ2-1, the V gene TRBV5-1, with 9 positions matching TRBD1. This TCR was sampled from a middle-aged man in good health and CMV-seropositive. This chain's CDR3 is CASSGGQGREQFF. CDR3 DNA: TGCGCCAGCAGCGGTGGACAGGGGAGGGAGCAGTTCTTC.